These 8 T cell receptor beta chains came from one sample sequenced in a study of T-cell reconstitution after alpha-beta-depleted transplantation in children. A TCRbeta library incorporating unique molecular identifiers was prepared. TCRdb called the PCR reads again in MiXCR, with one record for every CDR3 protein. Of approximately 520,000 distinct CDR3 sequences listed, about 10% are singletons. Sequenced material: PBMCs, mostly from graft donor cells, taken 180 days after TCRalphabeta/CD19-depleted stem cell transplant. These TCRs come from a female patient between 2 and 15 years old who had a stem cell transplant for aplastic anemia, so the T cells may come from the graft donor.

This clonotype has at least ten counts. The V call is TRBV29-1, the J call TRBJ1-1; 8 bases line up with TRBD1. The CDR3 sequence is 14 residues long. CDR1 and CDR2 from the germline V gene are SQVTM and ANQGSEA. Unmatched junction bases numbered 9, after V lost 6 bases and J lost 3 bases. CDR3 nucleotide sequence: TGCAGCGTCACCAAGGGACAGGTTCACACTGAAGCTTTCTTT. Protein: CSVTKGQVHTEAFF.

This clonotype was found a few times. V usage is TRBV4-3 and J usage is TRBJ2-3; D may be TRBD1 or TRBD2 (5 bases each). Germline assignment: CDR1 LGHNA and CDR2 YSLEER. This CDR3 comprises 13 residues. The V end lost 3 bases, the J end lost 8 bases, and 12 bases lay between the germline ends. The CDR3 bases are TGCGCCAGCAGCCATTCCGGGGCCGGTACGCAGTATTTT. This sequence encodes CASSHSGAGTQYF.

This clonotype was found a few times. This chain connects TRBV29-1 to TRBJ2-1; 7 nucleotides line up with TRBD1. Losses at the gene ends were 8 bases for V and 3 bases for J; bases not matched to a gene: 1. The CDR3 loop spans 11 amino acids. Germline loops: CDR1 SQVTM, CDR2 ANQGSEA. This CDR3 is CSHRGYNEQFF. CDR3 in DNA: TGCAGCCACAGGGGCTACAATGAGCAGTTCTTC.

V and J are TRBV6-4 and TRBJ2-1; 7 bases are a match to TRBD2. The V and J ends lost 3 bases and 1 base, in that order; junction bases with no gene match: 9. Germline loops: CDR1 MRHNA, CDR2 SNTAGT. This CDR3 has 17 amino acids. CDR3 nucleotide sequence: TGTGCCAGCAGTGAACTCTTTAAGCGGGGATCCTACAATGAGCAGTTCTTC. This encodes CASSELFKRGSYNEQFF.

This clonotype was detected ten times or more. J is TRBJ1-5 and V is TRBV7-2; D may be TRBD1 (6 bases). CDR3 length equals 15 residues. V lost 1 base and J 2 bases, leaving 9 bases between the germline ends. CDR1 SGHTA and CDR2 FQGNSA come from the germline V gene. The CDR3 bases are TGTGCCAGCAGCTTAGAACAGGGCCGCAATCAGCCCCAGCATTTT. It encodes CASSLEQGRNQPQHF.

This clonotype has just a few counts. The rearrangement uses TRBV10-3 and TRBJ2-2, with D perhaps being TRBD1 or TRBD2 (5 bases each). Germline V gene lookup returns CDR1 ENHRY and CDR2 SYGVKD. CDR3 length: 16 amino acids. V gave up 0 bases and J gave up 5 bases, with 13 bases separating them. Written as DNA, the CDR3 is TGTGCCATCAGTGAGTCAAGAGGGACGGGGACCGGGGAGCTGTTTTTT. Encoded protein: CAISESRGTGTGELFF.

CDR3 bases: TGCAGTGTCTGGCGCCAGGGGGCTCCCCAGTGGGACGAGCAGTACTTC. It is translated as CSVWRQGAPQWDEQYF. V is TRBV20-1 and J is TRBJ2-7; TRBD1 matches at 8 bases. CDR1 is DFQATT, CDR2 SNEGSKA, per germline (reference sequence). The CDR3 has 16 amino acids. V was pared by 7 bases and J by 5 bases, with 19 bases of the junction left unmatched.

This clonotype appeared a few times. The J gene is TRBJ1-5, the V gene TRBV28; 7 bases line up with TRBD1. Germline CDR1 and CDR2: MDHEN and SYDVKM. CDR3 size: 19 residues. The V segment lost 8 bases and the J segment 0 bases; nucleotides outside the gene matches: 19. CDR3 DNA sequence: TGTGCCAGCGGTCCGCCCTACATCAACAGGGGTCGTAGCAATCAGCCCCAGCATTTT. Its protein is CASGPPYINRGRSNQPQHF.